This entry features one TCR beta chain sequence. Its target is not known. This sample is drawn from a study of Tregs in tolerant kidney transplant recipients. Study observations and caveats: The most relevant donor-specific Treg TCRbeta repertoire apparently came from expansion with activated donor B cells. No direct test of biological reproducibility was done here. Nucleotide sequences could not be compared across some patients' samples due to primer changes.

Some clones are missing from TCRdb's copy, which holds only in-frame ones; the method was immunoSEQ multiplex PCR. The sample shows under 90,000 clones, 91% of them seen only once. The nonmyeloablative bone marrow transplants came from related graft donors, with transient mixed chimerism. Thawed PBMCs were FACS-sorted into unstimulated CD4+CD25+CD127- regulatory T cells, CD4+CD25- non-regulatory cells, CD4 and CD8 cells. This TCR derives from a human patient who received a combined kidney and bone marrow transplant. A share of the T cells may be of graft donor origin. The sample in question was CD4+ T cells from blood (PBMCs), obtained 24 months after the transplant.

CDR3: CASSEARQDLYGYTF. In DNA form, the CDR3 reads TGTGCCAGCAGTGAAGCTAGACAGGACCTCTATGGCTACACCTTC. The chain combines TRBV6-1 with TRBJ1-2, with a tentative D call TRBD1 (6 bases). This CDR3 region has 15 residues. Trimming cost V 0 bases and J 4 bases, with 12 bases left between them. Per the germline V gene, CDR1 is MNHNS and CDR2 is SASEGT.